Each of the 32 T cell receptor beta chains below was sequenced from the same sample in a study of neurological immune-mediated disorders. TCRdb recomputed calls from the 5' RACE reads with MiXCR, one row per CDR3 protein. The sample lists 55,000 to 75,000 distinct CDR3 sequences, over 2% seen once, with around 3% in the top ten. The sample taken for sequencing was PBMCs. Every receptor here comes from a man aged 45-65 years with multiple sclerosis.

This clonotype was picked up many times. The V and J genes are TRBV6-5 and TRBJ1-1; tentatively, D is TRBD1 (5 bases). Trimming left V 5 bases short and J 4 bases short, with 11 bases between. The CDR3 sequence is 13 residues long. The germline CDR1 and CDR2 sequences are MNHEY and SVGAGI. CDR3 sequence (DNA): TGTGCCAGCAGTCAGGGTTTGTTCACTGAAGCTTTCTTT. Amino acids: CASSQGLFTEAFF.

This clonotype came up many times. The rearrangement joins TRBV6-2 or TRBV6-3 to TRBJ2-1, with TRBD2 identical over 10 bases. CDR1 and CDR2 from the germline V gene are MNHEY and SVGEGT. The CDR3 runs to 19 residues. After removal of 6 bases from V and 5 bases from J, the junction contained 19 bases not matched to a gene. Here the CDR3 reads CASSSGRSGGAGVDNEQFF. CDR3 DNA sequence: TGTGCCAGCAGCTCGGGTCGCAGCGGGGGGGCCGGGGTGGACAATGAGCAGTTCTTC.

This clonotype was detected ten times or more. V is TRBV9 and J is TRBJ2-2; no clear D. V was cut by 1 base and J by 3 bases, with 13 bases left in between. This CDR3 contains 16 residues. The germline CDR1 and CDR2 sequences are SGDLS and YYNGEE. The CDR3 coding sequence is TGTGCCAGCAGCGTATCGTTCCCCAGTTACACCGGGGAGCTGTTTTTT. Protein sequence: CASSVSFPSYTGELFF.

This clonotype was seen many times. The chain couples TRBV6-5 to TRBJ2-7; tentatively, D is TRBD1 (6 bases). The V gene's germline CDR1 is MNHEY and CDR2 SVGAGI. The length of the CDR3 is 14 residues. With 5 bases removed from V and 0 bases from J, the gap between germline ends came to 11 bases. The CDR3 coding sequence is TGTGCCAGCAGTACCACAGGGACCTCCTACGAGCAGTACTTC. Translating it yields CASSTTGTSYEQYF.

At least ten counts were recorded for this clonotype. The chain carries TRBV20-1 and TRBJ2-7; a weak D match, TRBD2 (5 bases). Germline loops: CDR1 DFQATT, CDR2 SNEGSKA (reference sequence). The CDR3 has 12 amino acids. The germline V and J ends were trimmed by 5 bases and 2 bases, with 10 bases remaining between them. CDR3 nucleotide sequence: TGCAGTGCTTCATCCGGGACCTACGAGCAGTACTTC. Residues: CSASSGTYEQYF.

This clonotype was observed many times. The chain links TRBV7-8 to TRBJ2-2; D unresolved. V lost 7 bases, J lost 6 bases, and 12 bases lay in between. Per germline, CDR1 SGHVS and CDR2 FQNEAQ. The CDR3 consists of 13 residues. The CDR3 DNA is TGTGCCAGCATCCCGTCCCGGCCCGGGGAGCTGTTTTTT. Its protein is CASIPSRPGELFF.

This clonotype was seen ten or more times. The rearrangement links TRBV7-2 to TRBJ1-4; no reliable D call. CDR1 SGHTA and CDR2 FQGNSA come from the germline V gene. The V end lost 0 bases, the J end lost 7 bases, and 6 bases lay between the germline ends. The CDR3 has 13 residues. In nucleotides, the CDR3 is TGTGCCAGCAGCTTAGCGCTAGTTGAAAAACTGTTTTTT. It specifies CASSLALVEKLFF.

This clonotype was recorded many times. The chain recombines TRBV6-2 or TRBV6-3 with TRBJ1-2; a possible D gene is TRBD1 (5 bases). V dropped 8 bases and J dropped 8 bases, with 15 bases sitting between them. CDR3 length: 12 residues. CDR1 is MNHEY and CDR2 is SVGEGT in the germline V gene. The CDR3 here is CASARDGVGYTF. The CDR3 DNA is TGTGCCAGCGCGCGGGACGGCGTAGGCTACACCTTC.

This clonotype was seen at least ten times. The CDR3 bases are TGTGCCAGCAGCCAAACTAGGGCCCAGTACTTC. It is translated as CASSQTRAQYF. The chain recombines TRBV14 with TRBJ2-5, with D maybe TRBD2 (5 bases). The germline V gene has CDR1 SGHDN and CDR2 FVKESK. The CDR3 runs 11 residues. V was cut by 2 bases and J by 9 bases, with 7 bases left in between.

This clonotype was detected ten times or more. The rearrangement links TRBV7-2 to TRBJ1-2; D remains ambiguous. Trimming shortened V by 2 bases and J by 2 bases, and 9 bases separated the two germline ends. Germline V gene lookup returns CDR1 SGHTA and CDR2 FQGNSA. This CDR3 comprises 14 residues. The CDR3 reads CASSLKDSNYGYTF. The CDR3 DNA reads TGTGCCAGCAGCTTAAAGGACTCAAACTATGGCTACACCTTC.

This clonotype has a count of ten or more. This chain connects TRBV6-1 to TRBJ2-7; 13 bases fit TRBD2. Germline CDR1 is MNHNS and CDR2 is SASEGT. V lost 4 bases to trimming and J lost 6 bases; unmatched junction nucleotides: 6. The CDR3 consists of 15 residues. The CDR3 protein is CASSALAGGPVEQYF. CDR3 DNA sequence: TGTGCCAGCAGTGCACTAGCGGGGGGGCCGGTCGAGCAGTACTTC.

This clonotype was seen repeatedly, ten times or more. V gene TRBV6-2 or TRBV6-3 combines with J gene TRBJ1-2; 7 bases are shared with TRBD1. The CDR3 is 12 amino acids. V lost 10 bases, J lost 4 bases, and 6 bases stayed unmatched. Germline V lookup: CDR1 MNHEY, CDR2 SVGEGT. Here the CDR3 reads CATEDRIYGYTF. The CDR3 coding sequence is TGTGCCACCGAGGACAGGATCTATGGCTACACCTTC.

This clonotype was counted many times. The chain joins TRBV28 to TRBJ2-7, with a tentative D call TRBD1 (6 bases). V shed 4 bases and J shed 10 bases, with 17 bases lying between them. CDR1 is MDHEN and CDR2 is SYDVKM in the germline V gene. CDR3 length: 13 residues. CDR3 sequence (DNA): TGTGCCAGCAGTTCCCCGAGTAGGGGGTCACAGTACTTC. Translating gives CASSSPSRGSQYF.

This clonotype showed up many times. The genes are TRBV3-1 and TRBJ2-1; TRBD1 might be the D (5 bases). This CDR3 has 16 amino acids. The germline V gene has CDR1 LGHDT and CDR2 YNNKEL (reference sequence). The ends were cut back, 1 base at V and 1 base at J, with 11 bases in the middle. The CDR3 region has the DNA TGTGCCAGCAGCCAAGGGGGCCTAGGATCCTACAATGAGCAGTTCTTC. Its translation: CASSQGGLGSYNEQFF.

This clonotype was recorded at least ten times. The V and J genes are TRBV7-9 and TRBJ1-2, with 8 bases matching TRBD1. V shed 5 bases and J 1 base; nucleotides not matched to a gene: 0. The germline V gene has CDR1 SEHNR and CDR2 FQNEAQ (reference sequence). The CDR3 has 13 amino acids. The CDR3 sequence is CASSGQGNYGYTF. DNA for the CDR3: TGTGCCAGCAGCGGACAGGGTAACTATGGCTACACCTTC.

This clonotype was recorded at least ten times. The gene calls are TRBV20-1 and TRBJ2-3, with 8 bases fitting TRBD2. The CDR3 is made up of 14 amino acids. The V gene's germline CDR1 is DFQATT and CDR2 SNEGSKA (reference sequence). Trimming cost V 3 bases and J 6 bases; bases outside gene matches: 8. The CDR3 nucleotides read TGCAGTGCTAGTGTGCGGGGGGCCTCGGATACGCAGTATTTT. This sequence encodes CSASVRGASDTQYF.

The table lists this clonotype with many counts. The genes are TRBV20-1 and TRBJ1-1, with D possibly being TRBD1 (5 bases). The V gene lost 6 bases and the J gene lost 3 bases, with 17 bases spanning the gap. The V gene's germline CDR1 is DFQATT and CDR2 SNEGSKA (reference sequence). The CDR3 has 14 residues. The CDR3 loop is CSATPRGRDTEAFF. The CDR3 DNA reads TGCAGTGCCACCCCGAGGGGACGGGACACTGAAGCTTTCTTT.

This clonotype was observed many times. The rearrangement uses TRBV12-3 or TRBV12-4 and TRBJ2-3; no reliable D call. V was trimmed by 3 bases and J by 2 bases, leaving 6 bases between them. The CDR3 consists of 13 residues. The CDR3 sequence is CASSFPDTDTQYF. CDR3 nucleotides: TGTGCCAGCAGTTTTCCGGACACAGATACGCAGTATTTT.

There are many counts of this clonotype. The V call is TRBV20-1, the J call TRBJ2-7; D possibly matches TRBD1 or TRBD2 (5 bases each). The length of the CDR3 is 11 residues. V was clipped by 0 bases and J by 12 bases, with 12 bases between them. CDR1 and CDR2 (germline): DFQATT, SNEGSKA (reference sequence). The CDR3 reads CSARETGRLYF. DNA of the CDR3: TGCAGTGCTAGAGAAACGGGACGTCTGTACTTC.

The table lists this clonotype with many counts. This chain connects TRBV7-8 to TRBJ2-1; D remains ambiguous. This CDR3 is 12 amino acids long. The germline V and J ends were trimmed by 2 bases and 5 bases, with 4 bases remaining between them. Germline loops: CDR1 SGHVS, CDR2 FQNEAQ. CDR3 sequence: CASSLSDNEQFF. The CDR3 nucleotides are TGTGCCAGCAGCTTATCCGACAATGAGCAGTTCTTC.

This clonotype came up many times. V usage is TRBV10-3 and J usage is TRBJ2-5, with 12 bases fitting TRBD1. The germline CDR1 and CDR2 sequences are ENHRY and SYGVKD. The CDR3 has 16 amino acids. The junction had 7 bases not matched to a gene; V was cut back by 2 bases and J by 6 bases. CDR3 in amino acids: CAISETTGQGAKTQYF. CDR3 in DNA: TGTGCCATCAGTGAGACCACGGGACAGGGGGCGAAGACCCAGTACTTC.

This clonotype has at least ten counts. CDR3 nucleotide sequence: TGTGCCATCCCTCGGAGCGCGATCTCTGGGGCCAACGTCCTGACTTTC. This translates into CAIPRSAISGANVLTF. J is TRBJ2-6 and V is TRBV10-3; D is undetermined. V was shortened by 8 bases and J by 0 bases, with 14 bases between the two germline ends. CDR1 and CDR2 from the germline V gene are ENHRY and SYGVKD. The CDR3 sequence is 16 residues long.

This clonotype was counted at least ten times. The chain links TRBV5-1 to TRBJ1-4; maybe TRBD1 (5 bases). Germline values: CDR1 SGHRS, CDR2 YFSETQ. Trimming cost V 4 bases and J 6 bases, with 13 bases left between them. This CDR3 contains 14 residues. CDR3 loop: CASSIGTRDEKLFF. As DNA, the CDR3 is TGCGCCAGCAGCATAGGGACCCGGGATGAAAAACTGTTTTTT.

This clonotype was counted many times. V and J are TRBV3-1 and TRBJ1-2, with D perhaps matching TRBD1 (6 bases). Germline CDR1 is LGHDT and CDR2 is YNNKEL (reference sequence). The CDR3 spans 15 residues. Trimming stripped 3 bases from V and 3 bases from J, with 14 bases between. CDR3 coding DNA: TGTGCCAGCAGCCACAACGACAGGAACTACTATGGCTACACCTTC. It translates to CASSHNDRNYYGYTF.

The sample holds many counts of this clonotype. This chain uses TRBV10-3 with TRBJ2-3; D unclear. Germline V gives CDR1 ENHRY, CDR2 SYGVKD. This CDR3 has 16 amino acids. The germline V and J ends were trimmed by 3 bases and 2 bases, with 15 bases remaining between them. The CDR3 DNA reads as TGTGCCATCAGTGACTATACTAATTCTCACACAGATACGCAGTATTTT. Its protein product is CAISDYTNSHTDTQYF.

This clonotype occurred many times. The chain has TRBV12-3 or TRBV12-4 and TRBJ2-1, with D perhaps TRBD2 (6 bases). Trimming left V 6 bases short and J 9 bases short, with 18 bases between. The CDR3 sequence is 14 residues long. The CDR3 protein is CASRPGTSPGEQFF. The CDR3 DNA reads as TGTGCCAGCAGGCCGGGGACTTCTCCAGGTGAGCAGTTCTTC.

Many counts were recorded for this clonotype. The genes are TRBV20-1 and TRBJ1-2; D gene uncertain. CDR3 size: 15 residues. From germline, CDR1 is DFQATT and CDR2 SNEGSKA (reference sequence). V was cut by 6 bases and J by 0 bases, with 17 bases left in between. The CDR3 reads CSAQGSGGANYGYTF. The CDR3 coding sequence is TGCAGTGCCCAAGGATCGGGTGGGGCTAACTATGGCTACACCTTC.

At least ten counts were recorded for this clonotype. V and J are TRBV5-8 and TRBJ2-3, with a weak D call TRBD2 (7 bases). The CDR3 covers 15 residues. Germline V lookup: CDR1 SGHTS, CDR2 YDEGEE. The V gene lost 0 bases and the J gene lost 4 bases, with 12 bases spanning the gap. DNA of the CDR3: TGTGCCAGCAGCTTGGATGGGGGGGGCGCAGATACGCAGTATTTT. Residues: CASSLDGGGADTQYF.

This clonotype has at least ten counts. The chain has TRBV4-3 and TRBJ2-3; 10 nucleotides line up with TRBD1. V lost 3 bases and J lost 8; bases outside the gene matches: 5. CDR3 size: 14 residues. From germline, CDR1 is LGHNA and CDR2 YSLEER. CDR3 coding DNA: TGCGCCAGCAGCCACGACAGGGGGCCAGGTACGCAGTATTTT. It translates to CASSHDRGPGTQYF.

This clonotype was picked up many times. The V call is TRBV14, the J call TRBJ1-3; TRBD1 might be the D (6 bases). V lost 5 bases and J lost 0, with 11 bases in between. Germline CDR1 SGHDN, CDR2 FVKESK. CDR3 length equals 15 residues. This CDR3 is CASSNTGFSGNTIYF. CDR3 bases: TGTGCCAGCAGCAACACAGGGTTCTCTGGAAACACCATATATTTT.

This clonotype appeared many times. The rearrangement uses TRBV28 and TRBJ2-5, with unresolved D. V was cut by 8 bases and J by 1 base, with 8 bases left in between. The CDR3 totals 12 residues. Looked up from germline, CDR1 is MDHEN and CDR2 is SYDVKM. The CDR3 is CASRGPQETQYF. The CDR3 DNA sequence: TGTGCCAGCCGAGGTCCCCAAGAGACCCAGTACTTC.

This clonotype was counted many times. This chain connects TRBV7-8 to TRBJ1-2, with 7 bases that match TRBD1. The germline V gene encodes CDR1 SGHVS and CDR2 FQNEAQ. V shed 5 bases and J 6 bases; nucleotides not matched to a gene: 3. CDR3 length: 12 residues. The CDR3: CASSPQGNGYTF. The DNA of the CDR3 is TGTGCCAGCAGCCCACAGGGGAATGGCTACACCTTC.